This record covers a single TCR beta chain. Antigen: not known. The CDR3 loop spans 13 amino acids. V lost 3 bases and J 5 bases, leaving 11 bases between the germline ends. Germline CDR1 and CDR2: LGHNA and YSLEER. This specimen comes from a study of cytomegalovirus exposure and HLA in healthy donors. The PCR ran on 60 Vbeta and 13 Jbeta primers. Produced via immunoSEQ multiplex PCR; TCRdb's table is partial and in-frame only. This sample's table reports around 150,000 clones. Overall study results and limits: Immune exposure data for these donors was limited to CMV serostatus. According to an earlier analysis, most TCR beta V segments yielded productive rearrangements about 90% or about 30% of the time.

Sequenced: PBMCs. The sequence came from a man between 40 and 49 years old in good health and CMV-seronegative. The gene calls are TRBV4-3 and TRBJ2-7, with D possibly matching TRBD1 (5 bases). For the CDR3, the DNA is TGCGCCAGCAGCCAGGGAAGGGGCAACGAGCAGTACTTC. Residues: CASSQGRGNEQYF.